This T cell receptor beta chain was observed in a study of blood T cell repertoires in COVID-19. The overall study: Samples representing acute and convalescent COVID-19 were sourced from the United States, Italy and Spain.

Authors' processing steps: Nucleated cell counts were estimated from reference gene primer amplification. The protocol was immunoSEQ multiplex PCR, while the TCRdb copy is restricted to in-frame clones and leaves out a portion. V and J calls plus clone size are reproduced from that table; the DNA served to infer D and trimming. The sample records approximately 120,000 clones, roughly four fifths being singletons. The germline CDR1 and CDR2 sequences are SGHAT and FQNNGV. J was trimmed by 6 bases and V by 2 bases; bases with no gene match: 9. The CDR3 contains 16 residues. Sequencing was carried out using peripheral blood. V is TRBV11-2 and J is TRBJ2-3, with TRBD2 identical over 9 bases. This receptor was obtained from a human donor in a cohort sampled during active COVID-19. The CDR3 DNA sequence: TGTGCCAGCAGCTTATCTAGCGGGGCCTTAAGGGATACGCAGTATTTT. It translates to CASSLSSGALRDTQYF.